One sample yielded the 8 T cell receptor beta chains listed below, sequenced in a study of cytotoxic CD8 clonotypes in ibrutinib-treated CLL. Here immunoSEQ multiplex PCR was the method, and the copy in TCRdb shows in-frame clones only, minus some. This table holds around 250,000 clones, around three quarters found once. Sequenced material: PBMCs, taken after 24 months of ibrutinib treatment. These receptors all stem from a human donor with chronic lymphocytic leukemia.

The chain carries TRBV5-1 and TRBJ2-2; D is perhaps TRBD2 (5 bases). The CDR3 has 15 residues. Trimming removed 6 bases from V and 5 bases from J, with 17 bases in between. From germline, CDR1 is SGHRS and CDR2 YFSETQ. The DNA for the CDR3 is TGCGCCAGCACCGTTACTAGAATTGGGACCGGGGAGCTGTTTTTT. Its translation is CASTVTRIGTGELFF.

Only one count was recorded for this clone. The gene calls are TRBV5-1 and TRBJ2-7; 12 positions agree with TRBD1. Germline-derived CDR1 and CDR2 are SGHRS and YFSETQ. V trimming: 3 bases; J trimming: 5 bases; junction bases outside the gene matches: 3. This CDR3 is built from 14 residues. CDR3 loop: CASSWDRGLDEQYF. In DNA, the CDR3 is TGCGCCAGCAGCTGGGACAGGGGGCTCGACGAGCAGTACTTC.

This clone was recorded only once. This chain links TRBV29-1 with TRBJ2-7; tentatively, D is TRBD2 (5 bases). The CDR3 covers 12 residues. Trimming removed 4 bases from V and 5 bases from J, with 12 bases in between. The V gene's germline CDR1 is SQVTM and CDR2 ANQGSEA. As DNA, the CDR3 is TGCAGCGTTGTCAAGAACGGGAACGAGCAGTACTTC. It translates to CSVVKNGNEQYF.

J is TRBJ2-1 and V is TRBV7-9, with TRBD2 matching 15 bases. V was clipped by 5 bases and J by 1 base; unmatched bases: 6. The CDR3 is 18 residues long. CDR1 and CDR2 (germline): SEHNR, FQNEAQ (reference sequence). This CDR3 reads CASSPGLAGGPSYNEQFF. CDR3 sequence (DNA): TGTGCCAGCAGCCCTGGACTAGCGGGAGGGCCGTCCTACAATGAGCAGTTCTTC.

This clone was found once. J is TRBJ1-3 and V is TRBV30; possible D gene TRBD1, 5 bases. V gave up 0 bases and J gave up 0 bases, with 15 bases separating them. The CDR3 covers 17 residues. Germline CDR1 GTSNPN, CDR2 SVGIG (reference sequence). The CDR3 nucleotides read TGTGCCTGGAGTGTATCGGGACGTAAAGGCTCTGGAAACACCATATATTTT. As protein: CAWSVSGRKGSGNTIYF.

This rearrangement joins TRBV19 to TRBJ2-3; D not resolved. Per germline, CDR1 LNHDA and CDR2 SQIVND (reference sequence). V dropped 7 bases and J dropped 3 bases, with 8 bases sitting between them. The CDR3 spans 12 residues. The CDR3 sequence is CASIGFTDTQYF. The CDR3 nucleotides read TGTGCCAGTATAGGGTTTACAGATACGCAGTATTTT.

This clone was counted a few times. The CDR3 DNA follows: TGTGCCAGCAGCGTAGGCTTTGATACGCAGTATTTT. Translation gives CASSVGFDTQYF. V and J are TRBV9 and TRBJ2-3; no clear D gene. Germline CDR1 is SGDLS and CDR2 is YYNGEE. CDR3 length equals 12 residues. The V end was cut by 0 bases, the J end by 6 bases, with 5 bases between.

The chain is built from TRBV5-1 and TRBJ2-1, with 9 positions matching TRBD2. The CDR3 consists of 15 residues. Losses at the gene ends were 5 bases for V and 2 bases for J; bases not matched to a gene: 5. Per germline, CDR1 SGHRS and CDR2 YFSETQ. The CDR3 region has the DNA TGCGCCAGCAGATTTTCTAGCGGGGCCTACAATGAGCAGTTCTTC. Its translation is CASRFSSGAYNEQFF.